The clone carrying this TCR beta chain was found a few times. The CDR3 is made up of 14 amino acids. Per the germline V gene, CDR1 is MNHNS and CDR2 is SASEGT. Germline trimming cut 0 bases from V and 7 bases from J; bases unmatched to any gene: 6. The data originate from a study of immune evolution from preneoplasia to lung adenocarcinoma. Study-level background: HLA loss of heterozygosity: roughly 6.6% AIS, around 16% MIA, about 32% ADC, none AAH.

Each case's diagnosis was confirmed by two pathologists on H&E. Sequencing was performed with immunoSEQ multiplex PCR; in TCRdb, only in-frame clones are kept and a portion is missing. In the table there are 7,000 to 10,000 clones, around 86% of which are singletons. This receptor was obtained from a person aged 45-65 years with lung adenocarcinoma. Sequencing was carried out using FFPE invasive lung adenocarcinoma tissue. The rearrangement uses TRBV6-1 and TRBJ2-7, with 7 bases identical to TRBD2. The CDR3 nucleotides read TGTGCCAGCAGTGAAGCGGGAGGGGCTCAGGAGCAGTACTTC. Its translation is CASSEAGGAQEQYF.